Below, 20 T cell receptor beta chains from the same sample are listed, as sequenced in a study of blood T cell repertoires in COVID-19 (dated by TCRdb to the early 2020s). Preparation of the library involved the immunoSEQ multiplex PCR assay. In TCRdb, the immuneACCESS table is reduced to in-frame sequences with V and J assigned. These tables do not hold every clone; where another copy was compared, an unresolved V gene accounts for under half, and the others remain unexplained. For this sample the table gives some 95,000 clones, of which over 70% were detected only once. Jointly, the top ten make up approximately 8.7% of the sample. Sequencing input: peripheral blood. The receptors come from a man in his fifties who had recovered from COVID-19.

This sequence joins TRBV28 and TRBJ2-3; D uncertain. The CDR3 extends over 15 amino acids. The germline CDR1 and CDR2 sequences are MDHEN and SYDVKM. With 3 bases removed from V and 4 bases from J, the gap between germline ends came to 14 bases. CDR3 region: CASSLVGRIADTQYF. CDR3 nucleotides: TGTGCCAGCAGTTTGGTTGGCAGGATAGCAGATACGCAGTATTTT.

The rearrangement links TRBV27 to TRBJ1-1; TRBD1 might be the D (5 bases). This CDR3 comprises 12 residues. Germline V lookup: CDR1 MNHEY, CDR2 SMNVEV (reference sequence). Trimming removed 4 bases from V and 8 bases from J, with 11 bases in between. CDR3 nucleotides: TGTGCCAGCAGTTCCCCGGGGGGGGAAGCTTTCTTT. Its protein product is CASSSPGGEAFF.

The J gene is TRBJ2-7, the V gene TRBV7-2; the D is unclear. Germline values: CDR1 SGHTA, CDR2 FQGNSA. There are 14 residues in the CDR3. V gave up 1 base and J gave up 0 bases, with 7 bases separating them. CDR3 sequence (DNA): TGTGCCAGCAGCTTAGGACTTGGCTCCTACGAGCAGTACTTC. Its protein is CASSLGLGSYEQYF. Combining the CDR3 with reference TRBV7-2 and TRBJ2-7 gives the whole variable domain GAGVSQSPSNKVTEKGKDVELRCDPISGHTALYWYRQSLGQGLEFLIYFQGNSAPDKSGLPSDRFSAERTGGSVSTLTIQRTQQEDSAVYLCASSLGLGSYEQYFGPGTRLTVT.

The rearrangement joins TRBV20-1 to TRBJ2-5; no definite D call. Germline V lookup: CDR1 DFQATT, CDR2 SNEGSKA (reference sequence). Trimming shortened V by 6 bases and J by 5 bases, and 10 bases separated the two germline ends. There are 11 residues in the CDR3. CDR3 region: CSARNGETQYF. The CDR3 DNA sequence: TGCAGTGCCAGAAACGGGGAGACCCAGTACTTC.

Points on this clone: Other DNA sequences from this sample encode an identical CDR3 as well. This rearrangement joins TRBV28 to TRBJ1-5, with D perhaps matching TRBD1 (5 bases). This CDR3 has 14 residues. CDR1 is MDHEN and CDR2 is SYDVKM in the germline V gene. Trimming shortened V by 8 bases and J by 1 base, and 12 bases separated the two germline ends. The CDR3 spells CASSQGGSNQPQHF. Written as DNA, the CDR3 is TGTGCCAGCTCCCAGGGAGGAAGCAATCAGCCCCAGCATTTT. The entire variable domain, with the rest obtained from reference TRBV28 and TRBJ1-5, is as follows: DVKVTQSSRYLVKRTGEKVFLECVQDMDHENMFWYRQDPGLGLRLIYFSYDVKMKEKGDIPEGYSVSREKKERFSLILESASTNQTSMYLCASSQGGSNQPQHFGDGTRLSIL.

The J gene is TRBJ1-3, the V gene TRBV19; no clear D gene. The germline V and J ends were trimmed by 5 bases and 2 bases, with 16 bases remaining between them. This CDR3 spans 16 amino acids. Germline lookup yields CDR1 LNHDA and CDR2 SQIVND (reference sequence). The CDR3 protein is CASSGPRLGTGNTIYF. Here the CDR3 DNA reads TGTGCCAGTAGTGGGCCCCGCTTAGGAACTGGAAACACCATATATTTT.

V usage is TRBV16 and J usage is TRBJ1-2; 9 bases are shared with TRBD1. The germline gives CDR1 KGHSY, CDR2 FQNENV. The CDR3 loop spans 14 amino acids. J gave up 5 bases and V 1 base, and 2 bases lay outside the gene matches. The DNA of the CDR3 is TGTGCCAGCAGCCAATTAGGACAGGGGTATGGCTACACCTTC. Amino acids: CASSQLGQGYGYTF.

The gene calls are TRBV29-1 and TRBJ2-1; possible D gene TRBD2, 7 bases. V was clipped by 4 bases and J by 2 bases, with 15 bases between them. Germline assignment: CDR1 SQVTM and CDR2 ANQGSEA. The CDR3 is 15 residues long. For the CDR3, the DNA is TGCAGCGTTGGGGGAGGGGGGCCACCCTACAATGAGCAGTTCTTC. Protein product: CSVGGGGPPYNEQFF.

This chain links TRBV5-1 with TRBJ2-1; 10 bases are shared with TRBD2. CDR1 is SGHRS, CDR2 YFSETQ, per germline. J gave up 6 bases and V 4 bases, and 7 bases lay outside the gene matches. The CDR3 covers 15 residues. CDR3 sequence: CASSHLAGELNEQFF. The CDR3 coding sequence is TGCGCCAGCAGCCACCTAGCGGGGGAACTCAATGAGCAGTTCTTC.

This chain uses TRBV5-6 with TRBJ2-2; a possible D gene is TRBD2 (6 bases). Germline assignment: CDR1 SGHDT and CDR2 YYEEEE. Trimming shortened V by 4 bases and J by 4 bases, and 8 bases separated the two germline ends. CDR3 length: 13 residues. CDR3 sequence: CASSLGGTGELFF. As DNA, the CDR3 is TGTGCCAGCAGCCTCGGGGGCACCGGGGAGCTGTTTTTT.

CDR3 coding DNA: TGTGCCAGCAGGCCAGGACATCGAGGGAACACCGGGGAGCTGTTTTTT. It is translated as CASRPGHRGNTGELFF. The chain couples TRBV2 to TRBJ2-2; D may be TRBD1 (5 bases). V lost 6 bases and J lost 1, with 15 bases in between. Germline lookup yields CDR1 SNHLY and CDR2 FYNNEI. CDR3 length: 16 amino acids.

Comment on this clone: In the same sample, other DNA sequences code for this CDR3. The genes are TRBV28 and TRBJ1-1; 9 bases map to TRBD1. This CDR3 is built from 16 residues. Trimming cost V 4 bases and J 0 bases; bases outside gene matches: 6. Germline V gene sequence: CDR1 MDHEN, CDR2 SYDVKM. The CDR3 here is CASSSIGQGLNTEAFF. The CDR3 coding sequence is TGTGCCAGCAGTTCTATAGGACAGGGGCTGAACACTGAAGCTTTCTTT.

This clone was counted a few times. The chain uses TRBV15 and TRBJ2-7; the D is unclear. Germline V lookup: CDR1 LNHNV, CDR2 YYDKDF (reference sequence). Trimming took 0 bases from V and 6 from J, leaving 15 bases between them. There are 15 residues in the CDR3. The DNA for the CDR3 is TGTGCCACCAGCAGAGATCGGCGGCCAGAACTCGAGCAGTACTTC. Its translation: CATSRDRRPELEQYF. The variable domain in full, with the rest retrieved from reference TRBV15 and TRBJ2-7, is DAMVIQNPRYQVTQFGKPVTLSCSQTLNHNVMYWYQQKSSQAPKLLFHYYDKDFNNEADTPDNFQSRRPNTSFCFLDIRSPGLGDTAMYLCATSRDRRPELEQYFGPGTRLTVT.

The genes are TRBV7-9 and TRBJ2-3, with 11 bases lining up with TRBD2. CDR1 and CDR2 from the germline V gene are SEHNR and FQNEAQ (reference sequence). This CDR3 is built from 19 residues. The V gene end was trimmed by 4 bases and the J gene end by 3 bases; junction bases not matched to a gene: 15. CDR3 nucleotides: TGTGCCAGCAGCTCCACAGGGGGCCATAGCGGGAGGGCTACAGATACGCAGTATTTT. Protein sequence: CASSSTGGHSGRATDTQYF.

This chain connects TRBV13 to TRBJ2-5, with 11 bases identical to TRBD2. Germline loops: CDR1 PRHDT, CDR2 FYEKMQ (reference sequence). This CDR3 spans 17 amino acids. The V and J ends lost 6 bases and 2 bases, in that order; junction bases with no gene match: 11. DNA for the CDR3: TGTGCCAGCAGTCTAGATGGGGGACTAGCGGAACAAGAGACCCAGTACTTC. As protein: CASSLDGGLAEQETQYF.

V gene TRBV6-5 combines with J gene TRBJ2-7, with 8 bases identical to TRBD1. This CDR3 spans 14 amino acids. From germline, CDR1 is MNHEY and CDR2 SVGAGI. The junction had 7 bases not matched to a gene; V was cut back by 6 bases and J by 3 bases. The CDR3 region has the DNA TGTGCCAGCAGAACCGGGACAGGTTTCTACGAGCAGTACTTC. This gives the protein CASRTGTGFYEQYF.

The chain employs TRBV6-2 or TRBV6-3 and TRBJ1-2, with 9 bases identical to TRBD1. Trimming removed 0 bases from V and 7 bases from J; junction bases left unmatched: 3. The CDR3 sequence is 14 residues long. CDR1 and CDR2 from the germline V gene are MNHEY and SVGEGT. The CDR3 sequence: CASSYSTGGRGYTF. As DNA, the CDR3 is TGTGCCAGCAGTTACTCGACAGGGGGACGTGGCTACACCTTC.

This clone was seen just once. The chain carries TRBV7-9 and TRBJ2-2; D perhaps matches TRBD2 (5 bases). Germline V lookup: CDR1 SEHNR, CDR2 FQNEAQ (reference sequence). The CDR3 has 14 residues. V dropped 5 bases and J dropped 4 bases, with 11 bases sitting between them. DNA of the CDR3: TGTGCCAGCAGCCCCGGGAAGGCCACCGGGGAGCTGTTTTTT. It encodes CASSPGKATGELFF.

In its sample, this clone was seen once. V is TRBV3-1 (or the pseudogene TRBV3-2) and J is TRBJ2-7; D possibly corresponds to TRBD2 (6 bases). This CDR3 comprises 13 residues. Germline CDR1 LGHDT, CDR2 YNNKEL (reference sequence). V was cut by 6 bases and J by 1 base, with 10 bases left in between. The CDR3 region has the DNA TGTGCCAGCAGTGTTCTAGCGTCCTACGAGCAGTACTTC. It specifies CASSVLASYEQYF.

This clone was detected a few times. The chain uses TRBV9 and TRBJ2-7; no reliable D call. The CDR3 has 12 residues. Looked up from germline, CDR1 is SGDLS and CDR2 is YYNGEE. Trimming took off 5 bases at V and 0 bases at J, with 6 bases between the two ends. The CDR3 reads CASSYSSYEQYF. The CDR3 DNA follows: TGTGCCAGCAGTTACAGCTCCTACGAGCAGTACTTC.